Listed below are T cell receptor beta chains from one sample, sequenced in a study of blood T cell repertoires in COVID-19. The protocol was immunoSEQ multiplex PCR, while the TCRdb copy is restricted to in-frame clones and leaves out a portion. The sample contains roughly 220,000 clones, roughly four fifths of which appear only once. The sequenced material came from PBMCs or T cells enriched from blood (not recorded which). All receptors derive from a woman between 35 and 50 years old with acute COVID-19. The CDR3 runs from the conserved cysteine through the conserved F or W. Each record gives: D gene, clone size, J gene, V gene, CDR3 DNA, CDR3 protein. D genes are given only for firm matches. Clone size, where shown, is once, few, many, or a class for clones that have expanded.

>.|.|TRBJ2-7|TRBV5-1
TGCGCCAGCAGCTTGAGGGAGCCCCCCTACGAGCAGTACTTC
CASSLREPPYEQYF
>.|few|TRBJ2-7|TRBV2
TGTGCCAGCAGCGACCCCGGGACTGGTCGCTACGAGCAGTACTTC
CASSDPGTGRYEQYF
>TRBD1|few|TRBJ2-7|TRBV29-1
TGCAGCGTTTCAGGGGGCGGGTACGAGCAGTACTTC
CSVSGGGYEQYF
>TRBD2|.|TRBJ2-3|TRBV19
TGTGCCAGTACCCGGGACTACCCCTCGCGGGATACGCAGTATTTT
CASTRDYPSRDTQYF
>TRBD1|few|TRBJ1-1|TRBV6-2/TRBV6-3
TGTGCCAGCAGCCCCTCCGAGGCAGGGGGCGGTGGAACTGAAGCTTTCTTT
CASSPSEAGGGGTEAFF
>TRBD2|once|TRBJ2-7|TRBV14
TGTGCCAGCAGCCGCGGACTAGCGGGAGGTTCCTACGAGCAGTACTTC
CASSRGLAGGSYEQYF
>.|.|TRBJ1-1|TRBV28
TGTGCCAGCAGTTTAGCATCAGGGGAAGCTTTCTTT
CASSLASGEAFF
>.|.|TRBJ1-5|TRBV7-9
TGTGCCAGCAGCTTATCGGGCAATCAGCCCCAGCATTTT
CASSLSGNQPQHF
>.|.|TRBJ2-7|TRBV11-2
TGTGCCAGCAGTAACGGGTTATCCGAGCCCCTACGCTACGAGCAGTACTTC
CASSNGLSEPLRYEQYF
>TRBD1|.|TRBJ2-3|TRBV9
TGTGCCAGCAGCGTAGCTTTTGCTTTCGGGGCAGGGGGTACAGATACGCAGTATTTT
CASSVAFAFGAGGTDTQYF
>TRBD2|few|TRBJ2-3|TRBV4-1
TGCGCCAGCAGCCAATCTCCTAGCGGGAGAACAGATACGCAGTATTTT
CASSQSPSGRTDTQYF
>.|.|TRBJ1-5|TRBV2
TGTGCCAGCAGTGAAAATCAGGGAGGGTATCAGCCCCAGCATTTT
CASSENQGGYQPQHF